This T cell receptor beta chain comes out of a study of somatic mutations in cytotoxic T cells in rheumatoid arthritis. Study-wide findings and caveats: Greater age accompanied higher CD8+ clonality in rheumatoid arthritis patients, a pattern that was absent in healthy controls. Compared with age-matched healthy controls, rheumatoid arthritis patients did not differ significantly in CD8+ T-cell clonality.

As regards this clone: The target antigen is unknown.

Repertoires were generated with immunoSEQ multiplex PCR, while TCRdb's copy carries only in-frame clones and drops some. The sample records some 20,000 clones, 68% being singletons. The CDR3 has 18 residues. Trimming cost V 2 bases and J 7 bases; bases outside gene matches: 13. Germline V CDR1 and CDR2: LNHNV, YYDKDF (reference sequence). The receptor was isolated from an adult with rheumatoid arthritis. The genes are TRBV15 and TRBJ2-2; 10 bases are shared with TRBD2. Source material: CD8+ T cells sorted from blood. In DNA, the CDR3 is TGTGCCACCAGCAGAATTGGGCTGGGGACTAGCGATCACGGGGAGCTGTTTTTT. This codes for CATSRIGLGTSDHGELFF.